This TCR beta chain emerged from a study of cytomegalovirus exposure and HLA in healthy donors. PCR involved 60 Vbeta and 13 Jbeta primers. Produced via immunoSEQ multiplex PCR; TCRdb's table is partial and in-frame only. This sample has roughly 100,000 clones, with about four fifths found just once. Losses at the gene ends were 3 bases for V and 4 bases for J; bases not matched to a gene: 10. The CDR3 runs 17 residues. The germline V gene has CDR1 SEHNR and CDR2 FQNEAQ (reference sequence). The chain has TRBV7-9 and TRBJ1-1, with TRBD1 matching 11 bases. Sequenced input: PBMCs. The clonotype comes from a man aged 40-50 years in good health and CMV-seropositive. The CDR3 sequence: CASSFTRIGTGGTEAFF. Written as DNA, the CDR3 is TGTGCCAGCAGCTTTACACGCATCGGGACAGGGGGCACTGAAGCTTTCTTT. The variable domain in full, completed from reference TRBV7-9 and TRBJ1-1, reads DTGVSQNPRHKITKRGQNVTFRCDPISEHNRLYWYRQTLGQGPEFLTYFQNEAQLEKSRLLSDRFSAERPKGSFSTLEIQRTEQGDSAMYLCASSFTRIGTGGTEAFFGQGTRLTVV.